Below are 14 T cell receptor beta chains sequenced from a single sample in a study of OX40 agonist ivuxolimab in advanced cancers. Repertoires were generated with immunoSEQ multiplex PCR, while TCRdb's copy carries only in-frame clones and drops some. The sample includes tens of thousands of clones, over 75% of them seen just once. The source material was CD4+ or CD8+ T cells sorted from blood, sampled in a trial of the OX40 agonist ivuxolimab. The receptors originated from an adult with an advanced solid tumor such as melanoma, head and neck, liver or kidney cancer.

This clone was seen a handful of times. This chain connects TRBV13 to TRBJ2-1, with a possible D match to TRBD1 (5 bases). The length of the CDR3 is 14 residues. Germline values: CDR1 PRHDT, CDR2 FYEKMQ (reference sequence). The V end was cut by 9 bases, the J end by 7 bases, with 19 bases between. CDR3: CASSIYAGLNEQFF. CDR3 DNA: TGTGCCAGTAGCATATATGCAGGGCTGAATGAGCAGTTCTTC.

Only one count was recorded for this clone. The chain is built from TRBV4-1 and TRBJ2-7; D unresolved. This CDR3 spans 16 amino acids. CDR1 is MGHRA and CDR2 is YSYEKL in the germline V gene. V was clipped by 1 base and J by 2 bases, with 15 bases between them. CDR3 DNA: TGCGCCAGCAGCCAAGGGGCAGAGGAGTTCCCCTACGAGCAGTACTTC. Its protein product is CASSQGAEEFPYEQYF.

V usage is TRBV11-1 and J usage is TRBJ1-4; 10 bases are shared with TRBD1. The CDR3 has 15 amino acids. Trimming cost V 5 bases and J 5 bases; bases outside gene matches: 5. Germline CDR1 and CDR2: SGHAT and FQDESV (reference sequence). CDR3 sequence: CASSHGQGGNEKLFF. Written as DNA, the CDR3 is TGTGCCAGCAGCCATGGACAGGGGGGGAATGAAAAACTGTTTTTT.

The chain combines TRBV7-8 with TRBJ2-1; the D is unclear. The V end was cut by 5 bases, the J end by 4 bases, with 3 bases between. CDR1 and CDR2 from the germline V gene are SGHVS and FQNEAQ. The CDR3 has 11 residues. The CDR3 loop reads CASSPYNEQFF. The CDR3 DNA reads as TGTGCCAGCAGCCCATACAATGAGCAGTTCTTC. The variable domain in full, with the rest retrieved from reference TRBV7-8 and TRBJ2-1, is GAGVSQSPRYKVAKRGQDVALRCDPISGHVSLFWYQQALGQGPEFLTYFQNEAQLDKSGLPSDRFFAERPEGSVSTLKIQRTQQEDSAVYLCASSPYNEQFFGPGTRLTVL.

The rearrangement uses TRBV5-6 and TRBJ2-3; 14 positions match TRBD2. The CDR3 loop spans 16 amino acids. The J segment lost 2 bases and the V segment lost 4 bases, leaving 3 bases of the junction unmatched. The germline V gene encodes CDR1 SGHDT and CDR2 YYEEEE. The CDR3 sequence: CASSRLAGGSTDTQYF. Here the CDR3 DNA reads TGTGCCAGCAGCAGACTAGCGGGGGGGTCCACAGATACGCAGTATTTT.

The rearrangement uses TRBV5-8 and TRBJ2-1, with D possibly being TRBD2 (5 bases). Germline V CDR1 and CDR2: SGHTS, YDEGEE. V lost 3 bases, J lost 0 bases, and 10 bases lay in between. The CDR3 is 15 residues long. The CDR3 DNA follows: TGTGCCAGCAGCTACCTAGCCCCCTCCTACAATGAGCAGTTCTTC. Amino acid sequence: CASSYLAPSYNEQFF.

The chain joins TRBV28 to TRBJ1-1; 7 bases agree with TRBD1. Trimming at V came to 6 bases and at J to 3 bases, leaving 7 bases not matched to a gene. The germline gives CDR1 MDHEN, CDR2 SYDVKM. This CDR3 spans 14 amino acids. CDR3 DNA: TGTGCCAGCAGGTTACCGGGACAGTACACTGAAGCTTTCTTT. This codes for CASRLPGQYTEAFF.

This chain links TRBV5-4 with TRBJ1-2; D is undetermined. Deletions cut 0 bases from V and 2 bases from J, with 8 bases between. Per germline, CDR1 SGHNT and CDR2 YYREEE (reference sequence). The CDR3 is 14 amino acids. CDR3 region: CASSLVGDNYGYTF. The CDR3 DNA sequence: TGTGCCAGCAGCTTGGTTGGAGACAACTATGGCTACACCTTC.

This chain links TRBV11-2 with TRBJ2-1; D is tentatively TRBD1 or TRBD2 (5 bases each). There are 15 residues in the CDR3. With 5 bases removed from V and 3 bases from J, the gap between germline ends came to 14 bases. Per germline, CDR1 SGHAT and CDR2 FQNNGV. The CDR3 reads CASSVRDGRYNEQFF. The CDR3 DNA sequence: TGTGCCAGCAGCGTCCGGGACGGGCGCTACAATGAGCAGTTCTTC.

For the CDR3, the DNA is TGTGCCAGCAGCTTGGATGGGGGAGGAGGTTACGAGCAGTACTTC. Protein sequence: CASSLDGGGGYEQYF. V gene TRBV5-6 combines with J gene TRBJ2-7; D may be TRBD2 (6 bases). There are 15 residues in the CDR3. Germline-derived CDR1 and CDR2 are SGHDT and YYEEEE. V lost 0 bases and J 4 bases, leaving 14 bases between the germline ends.

The chain has TRBV28 and TRBJ1-2; D is unresolved. The CDR3 is 14 amino acids. The V end was cut by 6 bases, the J end by 8 bases, with 19 bases between. Germline assignment: CDR1 MDHEN and CDR2 SYDVKM. The CDR3 nucleotides read TGTGCCAGCAGAATAGGATCGGGAAGCGAGGGCTACACCTTC. This encodes CASRIGSGSEGYTF.

The chain recombines TRBV15 with TRBJ2-3; D unresolved. The CDR3 has 16 residues. Germline V gene data show CDR1 as LNHNV and CDR2 as YYDKDF (reference sequence). V was cut by 0 bases and J by 2 bases, with 12 bases left in between. CDR3: CATSRDLGYSTDTQYF. CDR3 DNA: TGTGCCACCAGCAGAGATTTAGGGTATTCCACAGATACGCAGTATTTT.

This chain links TRBV11-3 with TRBJ1-6; 10 bases line up with TRBD1. Per germline, CDR1 SGHNT and CDR2 YENEEA. The ends lost 5 bases at V and 8 bases at J; junction bases unmatched: 3. There are 14 residues in the CDR3. For the CDR3, the DNA is TGTGCCAGCAGCCCCGGGACAGGGGATTCACCCCTCCACTTT. It translates to CASSPGTGDSPLHF.

The chain couples TRBV11-2 to TRBJ1-4; TRBD1 aligns across 7 bases. CDR3 length: 15 amino acids. CDR1 and CDR2 from the germline V gene are SGHAT and FQNNGV. Losses at the gene ends were 5 bases for V and 4 bases for J; bases not matched to a gene: 7. This CDR3 is CASSPRGNLNEKLFF. CDR3 nucleotide sequence: TGTGCCAGCAGCCCCAGGGGGAACCTTAATGAAAAACTGTTTTTT.